The present entry profiles one T cell receptor (beta chain) with its context. A far larger clone lies a single base away; this is likely a read error. Researchers drew on tens of millions of PBMCs for genomic DNA from unsorted samples. This sample was taken from a study of shared clonotypes between healthy human individuals. Across the study: Donors consisted of two women and a few men between 18 and 49.

This table comes from immunoSEQ multiplex PCR, and its TCRdb copy is limited to in-frame clones, with some not included. The sample lists about 460,000 clones; more than 70% were seen once. Material: PBMCs. The TCR originated in a middle-aged woman in good health. Some clones in this sample may be carry-over from other donors' samples.

CDR3 residues: CAGSNSYEQYF. The CDR3, as DNA: TGTGCCGGCAGCAACTCCTACGAGCAGTACTTC. The genes are TRBV2 and TRBJ2-7; D is ambiguous. Germline-derived CDR1 and CDR2 are SNHLY and FYNNEI. The CDR3 covers 11 residues.